A selection of T cell receptor beta chains follows, all from one sample in a study of T cells after yellow fever vaccination. TCRdb recomputed calls from the 5' RACE reads with MiXCR, one row per CDR3 protein. The sample yields 200,000 to 300,000 distinct CDR3 sequences, around 13% seen once. The input for sequencing was CD4+ T cells sorted from PBMCs, taken 45 days after the yellow fever booster vaccination. The receptor set was obtained from a man aged 25-45 years who received the YFV17D yellow fever vaccine. Each CDR3 is given with its conserved first and last residue. D genes are given only for firm matches. Clone size is shown for a subset of rows, as once, few, many or a class of expanded clone.

clone size,V gene,J gene,D gene,CDR3 protein,CDR3 DNA
-,TRBV28,TRBJ2-7,-,CASTGEEQYF,TGTGCCAGCACAGGGGAGGAGCAGTACTTC
-,TRBV6-5,TRBJ2-1,TRBD2,CASSSSRTSGRSGNEQFF,TGTGCCAGCAGTTCTAGTCGGACTAGCGGGAGATCAGGGAATGAGCAGTTCTTC
-,TRBV20-1,TRBJ2-5,-,CSARVSADQETQYF,TGCAGTGCTAGAGTCAGTGCGGATCAAGAGACCCAGTACTTC
few,TRBV9,TRBJ1-2,-,CASSSPGDGGYTF,TGTGCCAGCAGCTCTCCGGGGGATGGGGGCTACACCTTC
few,TRBV7-2,TRBJ1-2,-,CASSFQGSDYGYTF,TGTGCCAGCAGCTTCCAGGGGTCGGACTATGGCTACACCTTC
many,TRBV5-1,TRBJ2-1,TRBD2,CASKAGAGNEQFF,TGCGCCAGCAAAGCGGGAGCTGGCAATGAGCAGTTCTTC
-,TRBV6-1,TRBJ2-1,TRBD2,CASSRLTSALLNEQFF,TGTGCCAGCAGCCGGCTGACTAGCGCCCTCTTAAATGAGCAGTTCTTC
few,TRBV2,TRBJ1-1,TRBD1,CASSEDRGRGTEAFF,TGTGCCAGCAGTGAGGACAGGGGGCGAGGCACTGAAGCTTTCTTT
many,TRBV6-2/TRBV6-3,TRBJ2-7,-,CASSYGQYYEQYF,TGTGCCAGCAGTTACGGACAGTACTACGAGCAGTACTTC
-,TRBV7-2,TRBJ1-6,-,CASNLEGYSPLHF,TGTGCCAGCAACCTGGAGGGTTACTCACCCCTCCACTTT
few,TRBV7-8,TRBJ2-7,TRBD1,CASSPTGGEQYF,TGTGCCAGCAGCCCGACAGGGGGAGAGCAGTACTTC
-,TRBV27,TRBJ2-1,TRBD2,CASTRTSGGYNEQFF,TGTGCCAGCACCCGGACTAGCGGGGGTTACAATGAGCAGTTCTTC
few,TRBV5-1,TRBJ2-3,-,CASSLSRWERRTDTQYF,TGCGCCAGCAGCTTGTCCAGATGGGAGAGACGCACAGATACGCAGTATTTT
many,TRBV6-2/TRBV6-3,TRBJ2-2,-,CASSYRGWFEPLARSTGELFF,TGTGCCAGCAGTTATAGGGGATGGTTCGAGCCACTAGCTCGTTCCACCGGGGAGCTGTTTTTT
-,TRBV7-9,TRBJ2-1,-,CASSPGRGRYEQFF,TGTGCCAGCAGCCCCGGGCGGGGTCGGTATGAGCAGTTCTTC
few,TRBV10-2,TRBJ2-7,-,CATLDRGTYEQYF,TGCGCCACCCTAGACCGGGGGACGTACGAGCAGTACTTC
-,TRBV25-1,TRBJ2-7,TRBD2,CASSGGLAVYEQYF,TGTGCCAGCAGTGGGGGACTAGCGGTATACGAGCAGTACTTC
few,TRBV24-1,TRBJ2-1,-,CATSDPGRGSGEQFF,TGTGCCACCAGTGACCCCGGACGCGGGTCGGGTGAGCAGTTCTTC
-,TRBV5-1,TRBJ2-7,-,CASSLAEQAYEQYF,TGCGCCAGCAGCTTGGCCGAACAGGCCTACGAGCAGTACTTC
-,TRBV9,TRBJ1-1,-,CASGISLNTEAFF,TGTGCCAGCGGCATCTCTCTGAACACTGAAGCTTTCTTT
-,TRBV5-1,TRBJ1-1,-,CASSLDIRDQAFF,TGCGCCAGCAGCTTGGATATTCGGGATCAAGCTTTCTTT
few,TRBV3-1,TRBJ2-1,-,CASSQETLSYNEQFF,TGTGCCAGCAGCCAAGAAACGTTATCCTACAATGAGCAGTTCTTC
few,TRBV7-2,TRBJ2-7,-,CASSLGPAGYEQYF,TGTGCCAGCAGCTTGGGCCCCGCAGGCTACGAGCAGTACTTC
-,TRBV7-2,TRBJ2-3,-,CASSEGDTQYF,TGTGCCAGCAGCGAGGGCGATACGCAGTATTTT
few,TRBV27,TRBJ2-3,-,CASSPTGLADTQYF,TGTGCCAGCAGTCCGACAGGCTTGGCAGATACGCAGTATTTT
-,TRBV20-1,TRBJ2-1,-,CSARDPDHNEQFF,TGCAGTGCTAGAGATCCCGACCACAATGAGCAGTTCTTC
few,TRBV15,TRBJ2-5,-,CATSRGSGARETQYF,TGTGCCACCAGCAGAGGGTCGGGGGCCCGAGAGACCCAGTACTTC
few,TRBV6-2/TRBV6-3,TRBJ2-1,TRBD2,CASRSTSGGHSYNEQFF,TGTGCCAGCAGATCAACTAGCGGGGGACACTCCTACAATGAGCAGTTCTTC
-,TRBV5-1,TRBJ1-5,-,CASSPGGHQPQHF,TGCGCCAGCAGCCCTGGAGGGCACCAGCCCCAGCATTTT
few,TRBV7-2,TRBJ2-3,-,CASSLQSGTDTQYF,TGTGCCAGCAGCTTACAGTCGGGGACAGATACGCAGTATTTT
few,TRBV5-1,TRBJ2-7,-,CASSFIGELEQYF,TGCGCCAGCAGCTTTATCGGAGAGCTCGAGCAGTACTTC
few,TRBV2,TRBJ2-1,-,CASSKSSNEQFF,TGTGCCAGCAGTAAGAGCAGCAATGAGCAGTTCTTC
-,TRBV28,TRBJ2-7,TRBD2,CASSLFLAGYEQYF,TGTGCCAGCAGTTTATTTCTAGCGGGCTACGAGCAGTACTTC
-,TRBV29-1,TRBJ2-2,TRBD2,CSGGLAGPGELFF,TGCAGCGGTGGACTAGCGGGACCCGGGGAGCTGTTTTTT
-,TRBV7-8,TRBJ2-3,-,CASSLGQGMGTDTQYF,TGTGCCAGCAGCTTAGGGCAGGGGATGGGCACAGATACGCAGTATTTT
many,TRBV20-1,TRBJ2-3,TRBD2,CSARRMGLAGHTDTQYF,TGCAGTGCTAGACGAATGGGACTAGCGGGGCACACAGATACGCAGTATTTT
-,TRBV6-6,TRBJ2-7,-,CASGSLPYEQYF,TGTGCCTCCGGGTCCCTTCCCTACGAGCAGTACTTC
many,TRBV7-2,TRBJ2-5,-,CASSLDSAEETQYF,TGTGCCAGCAGCTTAGATAGCGCTGAAGAGACCCAGTACTTC
few,TRBV27,TRBJ2-1,TRBD2,CASSSGGPAGNEQFF,TGTGCCAGCAGTTCCGGCGGGCCAGCGGGGAATGAGCAGTTCTTC
-,TRBV20-1,TRBJ1-5,-,CSAKGLAQPQHF,TGCAGTGCAAAGGGCCTGGCGCAGCCCCAGCATTTT
few,TRBV5-5,TRBJ1-2,TRBD1,CASSLSTGGDGYTF,TGTGCCAGCAGCTTGAGTACAGGGGGCGATGGCTACACCTTC
-,TRBV12-3/TRBV12-4,TRBJ2-6,-,CASRPGTGANVLTF,TGTGCCAGCAGGCCTGGGACAGGGGCCAACGTCCTGACTTTC
-,TRBV24-1,TRBJ2-6,-,CATSASGANVLTF,TGTGCCACCAGTGCGTCTGGGGCCAACGTCCTGACTTTC
few,TRBV27,TRBJ2-7,-,CASSLKSTGNEQYF,TGTGCCAGCAGTTTAAAATCTACAGGGAACGAGCAGTACTTC
few,TRBV20-1,TRBJ2-3,TRBD2,CSASPTSGGQMQYF,TGCAGTGCTAGCCCAACTAGCGGAGGCCAGATGCAGTATTTT
-,TRBV24-1,TRBJ2-3,-,CATSDSKITDTQYF,TGTGCCACCAGTGACTCAAAGATCACAGATACGCAGTATTTT